These T cell receptor beta chains were read from a single sample in a study of T-cell reconstitution after alpha-beta-depleted transplantation in children. TCRdb re-called the PCR reads through MiXCR, storing one row per CDR3 protein. The sample carries 40,000 to 55,000 distinct CDR3 sequences, under 6% recorded once. This material consisted of PBMCs, mostly from graft donor cells, taken 60 days after TCRalphabeta/CD19-depleted stem cell transplant. Receptor source: a female patient between 2 and 10 years old who had a stem cell transplant for aplastic anemia, so the T cells may come from the graft donor. Each CDR3 is given with its conserved first and last residue. The order of the fields is V gene, J gene, D gene, clone size, CDR3 protein, CDR3 DNA. D genes are given only for firm matches. Size values are once, few and many counts, or a class for expanded clones, and some rows have none.

V gene: TRBV7-3
J gene: TRBJ2-2
D gene: -
clone size: few
CDR3 protein: CASSLKGTGELFF
CDR3 DNA: TGTGCCAGCAGCTTAAAAGGCACCGGGGAGCTGTTTTTT

V gene: TRBV7-9
J gene: TRBJ2-2
D gene: -
clone size: many
CDR3 protein: CASPPDANTGELFF
CDR3 DNA: TGTGCCAGCCCCCCGGACGCAAACACCGGGGAGCTGTTTTTT

V gene: TRBV12-3/TRBV12-4
J gene: TRBJ2-2
D gene: TRBD2
clone size: many
CDR3 protein: CASRGTSTGELFF
CDR3 DNA: TGTGCCAGCAGGGGGACTAGCACCGGGGAGCTGTTTTTT

V gene: TRBV9
J gene: TRBJ2-4
D gene: -
clone size: many
CDR3 protein: CASSVPPGNIQYF
CDR3 DNA: TGTGCCAGCAGCGTACCCCCCGGAAACATTCAGTACTTC

V gene: TRBV12-3/TRBV12-4
J gene: TRBJ2-3
D gene: TRBD2
clone size: many
CDR3 protein: CASSPWGKRGGRGADTQYF
CDR3 DNA: TGTGCCAGCAGTCCTTGGGGAAAGCGGGGGGGCCGGGGGGCAGATACGCAGTATTTT

V gene: TRBV7-3
J gene: TRBJ2-7
D gene: -
clone size: many
CDR3 protein: CASSPHPADSQYF
CDR3 DNA: TGTGCCAGCAGCCCCCATCCGGCGGACTCGCAGTACTTC

V gene: TRBV14
J gene: TRBJ1-1
D gene: -
clone size: -
CDR3 protein: CASSQTWNTEAFF
CDR3 DNA: TGTGCCAGCAGCCAAACGTGGAACACTGAAGCTTTCTTT

V gene: TRBV20-1
J gene: TRBJ1-5
D gene: -
clone size: many
CDR3 protein: CSANQVYSNQPQHF
CDR3 DNA: TGCAGTGCCAACCAGGTTTATAGCAATCAGCCCCAGCATTTT

V gene: TRBV28
J gene: TRBJ1-5
D gene: -
clone size: many
CDR3 protein: CASSLVPQERQPQHF
CDR3 DNA: TGTGCCAGCAGTTTAGTTCCCCAGGAACGGCAGCCCCAGCATTTT

V gene: TRBV10-3
J gene: TRBJ1-4
D gene: -
clone size: many
CDR3 protein: CAISDPTWGKLFF
CDR3 DNA: TGTGCCATCAGTGACCCGACATGGGGAAAACTGTTTTTT

V gene: TRBV5-1
J gene: TRBJ2-1
D gene: -
clone size: many
CDR3 protein: CASSLQAQSSYNEQFF
CDR3 DNA: TGCGCCAGCAGCTTGCAGGCCCAAAGCTCCTACAATGAGCAGTTCTTC

V gene: TRBV5-1
J gene: TRBJ1-2
D gene: -
clone size: -
CDR3 protein: CASSLDYLNYGYTF
CDR3 DNA: TGCGCCAGCAGCTTGGACTACCTTAACTATGGCTACACCTTC

V gene: TRBV20-1
J gene: TRBJ2-5
D gene: TRBD1
clone size: many
CDR3 protein: CSARPGQGSQETQYF
CDR3 DNA: TGCAGTGCGCGCCCGGGACAGGGGAGCCAAGAGACCCAGTACTTC

V gene: TRBV7-2
J gene: TRBJ2-2
D gene: TRBD2
clone size: -
CDR3 protein: CASSLALLAGETGELFF
CDR3 DNA: TGTGCCAGCAGCTTAGCGCTCCTAGCGGGGGAGACCGGGGAGCTGTTTTTT

V gene: TRBV5-1
J gene: TRBJ2-5
D gene: -
clone size: many
CDR3 protein: CASSLGDDGRETQYF
CDR3 DNA: TGCGCCAGCAGCTTGGGGGATGATGGGCGAGAGACCCAGTACTTC

V gene: TRBV5-1
J gene: TRBJ2-5
D gene: -
clone size: many
CDR3 protein: CASRQGGQETQYF
CDR3 DNA: TGCGCCAGCAGACAGGGAGGCCAAGAGACCCAGTACTTC

V gene: TRBV6-5
J gene: TRBJ2-1
D gene: TRBD2
clone size: -
CDR3 protein: CASSYSRAAGGGPSYNEQFF
CDR3 DNA: TGTGCCAGCAGTTACTCCAGGGCAGCGGGAGGGGGGCCCTCCTACAATGAGCAGTTCTTC

V gene: TRBV2
J gene: TRBJ2-7
D gene: TRBD1
clone size: -
CDR3 protein: CASSDPHLRTGGEQYF
CDR3 DNA: TGTGCCAGCAGTGATCCCCACTTAAGGACAGGGGGCGAGCAGTACTTC

V gene: TRBV9
J gene: TRBJ2-2
D gene: -
clone size: few
CDR3 protein: CASSVAGNTGELFF
CDR3 DNA: TGTGCCAGCAGCGTAGCCGGTAACACCGGGGAGCTGTTTTTT

V gene: TRBV11-2
J gene: TRBJ2-5
D gene: -
clone size: many
CDR3 protein: CASSQGHLQETQYF
CDR3 DNA: TGTGCCAGCAGCCAAGGACATCTCCAAGAGACCCAGTACTTC

V gene: TRBV20-1
J gene: TRBJ2-4
D gene: -
clone size: many
CDR3 protein: CSALSDSSKNIQYF
CDR3 DNA: TGCAGTGCTCTCTCGGACTCGAGCAAAAACATTCAGTACTTC

V gene: TRBV20-1
J gene: TRBJ2-2
D gene: TRBD2
clone size: many
CDR3 protein: CSAPTSGSPTGELFF
CDR3 DNA: TGCAGTGCCCCGACTAGCGGGAGCCCTACCGGGGAGCTGTTTTTT

V gene: TRBV12-3/TRBV12-4
J gene: TRBJ1-1
D gene: -
clone size: many
CDR3 protein: CASSFGDRRNTEAFF
CDR3 DNA: TGTGCCAGCAGTTTCGGTGACAGAAGAAACACTGAAGCTTTCTTT

V gene: TRBV5-1
J gene: TRBJ2-2
D gene: -
clone size: many
CDR3 protein: CASSFRLDGNGELFF
CDR3 DNA: TGCGCCAGCAGCTTCCGCCTAGACGGAAACGGGGAGCTGTTTTTT

V gene: TRBV7-9
J gene: TRBJ2-1
D gene: TRBD2
clone size: many
CDR3 protein: CATRLAGVSYNEQFF
CDR3 DNA: TGTGCCACCAGGCTAGCGGGAGTTTCCTACAATGAGCAGTTCTTC

V gene: TRBV7-9
J gene: TRBJ1-5
D gene: -
clone size: few
CDR3 protein: CASSLDGARIQPQHF
CDR3 DNA: TGTGCCAGCAGCTTAGACGGGGCGCGTATCCAGCCCCAGCATTTT

V gene: TRBV5-8
J gene: TRBJ2-3
D gene: -
clone size: -
CDR3 protein: CASSRHPRLPMDTQYF
CDR3 DNA: TGTGCCAGCAGCCGCCACCCTAGACTACCAATGGATACGCAGTATTTT

V gene: TRBV7-2
J gene: TRBJ2-7
D gene: -
clone size: many
CDR3 protein: CASSRGGTYEQYF
CDR3 DNA: TGTGCCAGCAGCCGAGGGGGGACCTACGAGCAGTACTTC

V gene: TRBV20-1
J gene: TRBJ2-3
D gene: -
clone size: many
CDR3 protein: CSARVQEISTDTQYF
CDR3 DNA: TGCAGTGCTAGGGTCCAGGAAATTAGCACAGATACGCAGTATTTT

V gene: TRBV5-1
J gene: TRBJ1-1
D gene: -
clone size: many
CDR3 protein: CASSLALKNTEAFF
CDR3 DNA: TGCGCCAGCAGCTTGGCACTCAAGAACACTGAAGCTTTCTTT

V gene: TRBV20-1
J gene: TRBJ2-1
D gene: -
clone size: -
CDR3 protein: CSARDKSYNEQFF
CDR3 DNA: TGCAGTGCTAGAGATAAATCCTACAATGAGCAGTTCTTC

V gene: TRBV4-2
J gene: TRBJ2-1
D gene: TRBD2
clone size: -
CDR3 protein: CASSPYGGSTYNEQFF
CDR3 DNA: TGTGCCAGCAGCCCTTACGGCGGGAGCACGTACAATGAGCAGTTCTTC

V gene: TRBV6-1
J gene: TRBJ2-7
D gene: -
clone size: many
CDR3 protein: CASSEGGQPPYEQYF
CDR3 DNA: TGTGCCAGCAGTGAAGGTGGCCAGCCCCCCTACGAGCAGTACTTC

V gene: TRBV19
J gene: TRBJ2-1
D gene: -
clone size: -
CDR3 protein: CASSMGATNEQFF
CDR3 DNA: TGTGCCAGTAGTATGGGCGCCACCAATGAGCAGTTCTTC

V gene: TRBV20-1
J gene: TRBJ2-2
D gene: -
clone size: many
CDR3 protein: CSALRTANTGELFF
CDR3 DNA: TGCAGTGCCCTCCGGACGGCGAACACCGGGGAGCTGTTTTTT

V gene: TRBV12-3/TRBV12-4
J gene: TRBJ2-7
D gene: TRBD2
clone size: many
CDR3 protein: CASTPSGTYEQYF
CDR3 DNA: TGTGCCAGCACCCCTAGCGGAACCTACGAGCAGTACTTC

V gene: TRBV2
J gene: TRBJ1-5
D gene: -
clone size: many
CDR3 protein: CASSAGRQPQHF
CDR3 DNA: TGTGCCAGCAGTGCTGGGCGGCAGCCCCAGCATTTT

V gene: TRBV9
J gene: TRBJ2-3
D gene: TRBD2
clone size: many
CDR3 protein: CASSFGTSDTDTQYF
CDR3 DNA: TGTGCCAGCAGCTTCGGGACTAGCGACACAGATACGCAGTATTTT

V gene: TRBV7-9
J gene: TRBJ1-6
D gene: -
clone size: -
CDR3 protein: CASSLKRNSPLHF
CDR3 DNA: TGTGCCAGCAGTTTGAAGAGGAATTCACCCCTCCACTTT

V gene: TRBV28
J gene: TRBJ2-7
D gene: -
clone size: many
CDR3 protein: CASSLGGTHEQYF
CDR3 DNA: TGTGCCAGCAGTTTAGGGGGAACCCACGAGCAGTACTTC

V gene: TRBV20-1
J gene: TRBJ2-7
D gene: TRBD1
clone size: many
CDR3 protein: CSLATGSSSYEQYF
CDR3 DNA: TGCAGCCTCGCGACAGGGTCGAGCTCCTACGAGCAGTACTTC